Included here is one T cell receptor (beta chain) sequence, with context. Produced via immunoSEQ multiplex PCR; TCRdb's table is partial and in-frame only. Here the sample spans a few hundred thousand clones, about 89% being singletons. CDR1 is DFQATT, CDR2 SNEGSKA, per germline (reference sequence). The CDR3 consists of 11 residues. Trimming removed 6 bases at V and 6 bases at J, with 11 bases between. The source of the sample is a study of blood T cell repertoires in COVID-19. The specimen was PBMCs or T cells enriched from blood (not recorded which). The sequence was obtained from a middle-aged woman who had been exposed to COVID-19. The chain employs TRBV20-1 and TRBJ1-1; D is undetermined. The CDR3 bases are TGCAGTGCCGAGAGTCTTGCTGAAGCTTTCTTT. It yields the protein CSAESLAEAFF.